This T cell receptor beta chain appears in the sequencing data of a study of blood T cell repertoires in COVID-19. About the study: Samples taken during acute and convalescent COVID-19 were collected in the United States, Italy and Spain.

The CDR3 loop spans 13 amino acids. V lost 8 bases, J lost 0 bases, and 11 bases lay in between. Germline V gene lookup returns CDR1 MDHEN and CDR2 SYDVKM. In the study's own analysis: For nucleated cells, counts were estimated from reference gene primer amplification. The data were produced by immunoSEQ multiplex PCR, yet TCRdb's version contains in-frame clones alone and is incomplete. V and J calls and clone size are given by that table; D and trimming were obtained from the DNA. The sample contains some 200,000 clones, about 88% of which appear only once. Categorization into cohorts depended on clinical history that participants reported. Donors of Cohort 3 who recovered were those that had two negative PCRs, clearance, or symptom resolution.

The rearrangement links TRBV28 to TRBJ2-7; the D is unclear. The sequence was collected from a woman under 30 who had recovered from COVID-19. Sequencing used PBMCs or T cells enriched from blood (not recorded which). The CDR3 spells CASGVGSSYEQYF. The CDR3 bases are TGTGCCAGCGGCGTCGGGTCCTCCTACGAGCAGTACTTC. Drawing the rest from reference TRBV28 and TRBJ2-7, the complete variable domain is DVKVTQSSRYLVKRTGEKVFLECVQDMDHENMFWYRQDPGLGLRLIYFSYDVKMKEKGDIPEGYSVSREKKERFSLILESASTNQTSMYLCASGVGSSYEQYFGPGTRLTVT.